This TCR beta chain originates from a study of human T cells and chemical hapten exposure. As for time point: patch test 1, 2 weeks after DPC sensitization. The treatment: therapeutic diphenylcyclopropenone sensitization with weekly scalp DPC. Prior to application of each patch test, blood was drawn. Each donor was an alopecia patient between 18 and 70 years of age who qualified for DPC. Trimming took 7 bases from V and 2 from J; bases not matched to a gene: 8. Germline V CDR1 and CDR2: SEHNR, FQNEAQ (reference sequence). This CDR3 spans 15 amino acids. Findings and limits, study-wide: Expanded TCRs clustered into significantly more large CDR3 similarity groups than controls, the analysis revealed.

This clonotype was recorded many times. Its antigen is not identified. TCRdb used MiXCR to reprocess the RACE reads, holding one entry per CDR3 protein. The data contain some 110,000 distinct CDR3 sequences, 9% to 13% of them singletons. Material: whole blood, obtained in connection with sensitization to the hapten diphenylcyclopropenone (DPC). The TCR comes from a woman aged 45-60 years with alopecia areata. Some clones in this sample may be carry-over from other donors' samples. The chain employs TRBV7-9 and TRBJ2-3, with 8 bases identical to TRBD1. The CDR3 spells CASTTGGFNTDTQYF. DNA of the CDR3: TGTGCCAGCACTACAGGGGGATTCAACACAGATACGCAGTATTTT.